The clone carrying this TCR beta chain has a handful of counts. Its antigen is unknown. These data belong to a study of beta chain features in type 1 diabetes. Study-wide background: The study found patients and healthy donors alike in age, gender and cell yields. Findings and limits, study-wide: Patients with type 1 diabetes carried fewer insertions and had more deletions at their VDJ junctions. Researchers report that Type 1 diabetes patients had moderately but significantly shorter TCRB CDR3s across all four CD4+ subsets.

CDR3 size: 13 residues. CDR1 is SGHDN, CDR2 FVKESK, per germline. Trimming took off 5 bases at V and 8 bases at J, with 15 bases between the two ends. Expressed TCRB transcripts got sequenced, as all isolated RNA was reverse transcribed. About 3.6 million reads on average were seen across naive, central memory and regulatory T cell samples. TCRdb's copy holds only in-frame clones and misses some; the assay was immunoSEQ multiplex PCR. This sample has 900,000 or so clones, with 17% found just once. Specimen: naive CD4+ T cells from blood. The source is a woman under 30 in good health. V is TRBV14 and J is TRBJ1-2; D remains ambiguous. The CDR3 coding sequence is TGTGCCAGCAGCGCCCGGACGGACTCGGGCTACACCTTC. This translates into CASSARTDSGYTF.